This TCR beta chain was retrieved from a study of blood T cell repertoires in COVID-19. Study summary: The study drew acute and convalescent COVID-19 samples from the United States, Italy and Spain. The cDNA or gDNA used as material had been derived from T cells, B-cell-depleted T cells, or PBMCs.

In the authors' methods: Reference gene primer amplification in the assay estimated nucleated cell counts. Measured with immunoSEQ multiplex PCR; TCRdb has only the in-frame clones, and not every one. V and J calls and clone size are given by that table; D and trimming were obtained from the DNA. The sample lists about 140,000 clones; 75% to 85% were seen once. The germline V gene encodes CDR1 SGHTS and CDR2 YDEGEE. The length of the CDR3 is 16 residues. The V and J ends lost 0 bases and 4 bases, in that order; junction bases with no gene match: 8. The sequence came from a woman of 80 years or more with acute or convalescent COVID-19. The sample consisted of peripheral blood. The chain couples TRBV5-8 to TRBJ2-5; 8 positions match TRBD1. The DNA for the CDR3 is TGTGCCAGCAGCTTGGCCCGCGGGACAGGAGGAGAGACCCAGTACTTC. As protein: CASSLARGTGGETQYF.